The rows below give T cell receptor beta chains drawn from one sample of a study of OX40 agonist ivuxolimab in advanced cancers. Measured with immunoSEQ multiplex PCR; TCRdb has only the in-frame clones, and not every one. The table shows over 50,000 clones, with 83% occurring only once. This specimen consisted of CD4+ or CD8+ T cells sorted from blood, obtained in a trial of the OX40 agonist ivuxolimab. These receptors were obtained from an adult with an advanced solid tumor such as melanoma, head and neck, liver or kidney cancer. CDR3s include the opening cysteine and the closing phenylalanine or tryptophan. The D gene is left open where the match is weak. A row's size may be missing; if present it is once, few, many or a size class.

J: TRBJ2-6
V: TRBV5-5
D: NA
size: NA
length: 16
DNA: TGTGCCAGCAGCCTGGTCGCGGTTGGAGGGGCCAACGTCCTGACTTTC
CDR3: CASSLVAVGGANVLTF

J: TRBJ1-1
V: TRBV7-8
D: NA
size: NA
length: 13
DNA: TGTGCCAGCAGTCAAAAATGGAACACTGAAGCTTTCTTT
CDR3: CASSQKWNTEAFF

J: TRBJ2-7
V: TRBV5-1
D: NA
size: few
length: 16
DNA: TGCGCCAGCAGCTACGAAGTCCACGGACCTTCCTACGAGCAGTACTTC
CDR3: CASSYEVHGPSYEQYF

J: TRBJ2-7
V: TRBV11-2
D: NA
size: NA
length: 18
DNA: TGTGCCAGCAGCTTAGCAGTAGGGCGGTCTTCTTTTTATTACGAGCAGTACTTC
CDR3: CASSLAVGRSSFYYEQYF

J: TRBJ1-1
V: TRBV20-1
D: NA
size: NA
length: 11
DNA: TGCAGTGCCCTGGGGCAGGGCACAGCTTTCTTT
CDR3: CSALGQGTAFF

J: TRBJ2-1
V: TRBV6-5
D: NA
size: NA
length: 13
DNA: TGTGCCAGCAGTTACTTAGGCCCGAATGAGCAGTTCTTC
CDR3: CASSYLGPNEQFF

J: TRBJ2-2
V: TRBV10-3
D: NA
size: NA
length: 15
DNA: TGTGCCATCAGGGGGGTGGCTGCGAACACCGGGGAGCTGTTTTTT
CDR3: CAIRGVAANTGELFF

J: TRBJ1-1
V: TRBV2
D: NA
size: NA
length: 13
DNA: TGTGCCACCCTTCGGGAGGTGGGCACTGAAGCTTTCTTT
CDR3: CATLREVGTEAFF

J: TRBJ1-4
V: TRBV19
D: TRBD1
size: NA
length: 13
DNA: TGTGCCAGCGCGGACAGGGACTTTGAAAAACTGTTTTTT
CDR3: CASADRDFEKLFF

J: TRBJ1-2
V: TRBV6-1
D: NA
size: NA
length: 13
DNA: TGTGCCAGCACCCACAGGGAATTCTATGGCTACACCTTC
CDR3: CASTHREFYGYTF

J: TRBJ1-2
V: TRBV7-9
D: NA
size: NA
length: 11
DNA: TGTGCCAGCAGCCTAGCAGTCGGCTACACCTTC
CDR3: CASSLAVGYTF

J: TRBJ1-1
V: TRBV29-1
D: NA
size: NA
length: 16
DNA: TGCAGCGTTCACATCTTCGGGGAGGGCCTGAACACTGAAGCTTTCTTT
CDR3: CSVHIFGEGLNTEAFF

J: TRBJ2-3
V: TRBV4-1
D: TRBD2
size: NA
length: 17
DNA: TGCGCCAGCAGCCAAGTTGGGGGCGGGGGGCGCACAGATACGCAGTATTTT
CDR3: CASSQVGGGGRTDTQYF

J: TRBJ2-7
V: TRBV11-2
D: TRBD2
size: once
length: 16
DNA: TGTGCCAGCAGCTCCCCGGGGGGACTAGGGGGGTCGGAGCAGTACTTC
CDR3: CASSSPGGLGGSEQYF

J: TRBJ2-2
V: TRBV4-2
D: TRBD2
size: few
length: 21
DNA: TGTGCCAGCAGCCAAGATTTAGCCGCGGGCTTTTCGGGAGGGCGGACCGGGGAGCTGTTTTTT
CDR3: CASSQDLAAGFSGGRTGELFF